This T cell receptor (beta chain) emerged from a study of vaccination and CD4 T cells after COVID-19. Per germline, CDR1 MDHEN and CDR2 SYDVKM. Trimming cost V 5 bases and J 0 bases, with 4 bases left between them. This CDR3 is built from 12 residues. The sample's treatment: roughly ten-day PBMC culture with coronavirus spike peptide pools or control peptides (ViraFEST assay). With the Oncomine TCR Beta short-read assay, DNA from cultured CD4+ T cells was sequenced. TCRdb recomputed calls from the PCR reads with MiXCR, one row per CDR3 protein. This sample carries 17,000 or so distinct CDR3 sequences, approximately 50% of them seen once, and the ten largest clones take about 9.8%. Worth noting for this clonotype: Its antigen remains unidentified.

This sequence joins TRBV28 and TRBJ1-2, with D unresolved. This TCR was sampled from a human donor who had recovered from COVID-19. The sequencing sample was made of CD4+ T cells from blood, cultured in vitro. The CDR3 reads CASSGTNYGYTF. In nucleotides, the CDR3 is TGTGCCAGCAGTGGGACTAACTATGGCTACACCTTC.